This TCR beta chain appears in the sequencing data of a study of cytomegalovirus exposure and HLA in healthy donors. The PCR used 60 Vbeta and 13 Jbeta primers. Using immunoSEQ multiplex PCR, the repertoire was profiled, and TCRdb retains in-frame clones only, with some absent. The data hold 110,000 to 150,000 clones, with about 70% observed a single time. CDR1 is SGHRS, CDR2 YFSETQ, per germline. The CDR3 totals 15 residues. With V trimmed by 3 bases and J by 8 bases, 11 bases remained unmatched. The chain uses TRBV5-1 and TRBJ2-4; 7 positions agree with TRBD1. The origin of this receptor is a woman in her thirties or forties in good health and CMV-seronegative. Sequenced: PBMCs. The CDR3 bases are TGCGCCAGCAGCTCTCGGGACAGTGGGATCGACATTCAGTACTTC. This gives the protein CASSSRDSGIDIQYF.